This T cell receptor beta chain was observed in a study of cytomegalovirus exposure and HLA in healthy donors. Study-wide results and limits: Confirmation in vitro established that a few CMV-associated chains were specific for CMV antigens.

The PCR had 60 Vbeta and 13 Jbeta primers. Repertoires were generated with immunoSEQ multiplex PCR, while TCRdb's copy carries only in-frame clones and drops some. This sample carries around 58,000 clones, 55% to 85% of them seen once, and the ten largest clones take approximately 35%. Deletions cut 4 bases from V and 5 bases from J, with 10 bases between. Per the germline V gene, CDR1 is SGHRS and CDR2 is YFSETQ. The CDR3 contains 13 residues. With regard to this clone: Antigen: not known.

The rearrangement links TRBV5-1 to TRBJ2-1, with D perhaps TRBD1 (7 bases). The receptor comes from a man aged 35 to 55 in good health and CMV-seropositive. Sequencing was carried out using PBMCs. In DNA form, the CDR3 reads TGCGCCAGCAGCCTCAGGGGGGACAATGAGCAGTTCTTC. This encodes CASSLRGDNEQFF. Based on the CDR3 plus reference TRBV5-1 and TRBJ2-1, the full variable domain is KAGVTQTPRYLIKTRGQQVTLSCSPISGHRSVSWYQQTPGQGLQFLFEYFSETQRNKGNFPGRFSGRQFSNSRSEMNVSTLELGDSALYLCASSLRGDNEQFFGPGTRLTVL.